One sample yielded the 28 T cell receptor beta chains listed below, sequenced in a study of T cell repertoires in cytomegalovirus infection. TCRdb re-analysed the reads in MiXCR, keeping a single row per CDR3 protein. The sample consists of under 800,000 distinct CDR3 sequences, about 24% of them appearing once. The sequencing input was CD8+ T cells from PBMCs. Receptors originate from a human donor in good health (CMV status not recorded). Some clones in this sample may be carry-over from other donors' samples.

This clonotype has only a few counts. J is TRBJ2-1 and V is TRBV7-9; D is possibly TRBD2 (5 bases). There are 15 residues in the CDR3. Trimming cost V 2 bases and J 8 bases, with 16 bases left between them. CDR1 and CDR2 from the germline V gene are SEHNR and FQNEAQ (reference sequence). The CDR3 sequence is CASSLLTGGIDEQFF. CDR3 DNA: TGTGCCAGCAGCTTATTGACTGGAGGTATCGATGAGCAGTTCTTC.

This clonotype was recorded many times. The V gene is TRBV6-2 or TRBV6-3, the J gene TRBJ2-7; 12 bases line up with TRBD1. Germline lookup yields CDR1 MNHEY and CDR2 SVGEGT. This CDR3 has 18 residues. Losses at the gene ends were 2 bases for V and 0 bases for J; bases not matched to a gene: 8. CDR3 sequence (DNA): TGTGCCAGCAGTTACCGGGACAGGGGGCTTTCCAGCTCCTACGAGCAGTACGTC. It translates to CASSYRDRGLSSSYEQYV.

This clonotype was seen more than once but under ten times. This chain uses TRBV7-9 with TRBJ1-2, with TRBD1 as a possible D gene (6 bases). Trimming pared 4 bases from V and 6 bases from J, leaving 15 bases between. Germline V CDR1 and CDR2: SEHNR, FQNEAQ (reference sequence). The CDR3 runs 14 residues. This CDR3 is CASSSPGQVNGYTF. CDR3 nucleotide sequence: TGTGCCAGCAGCTCTCCGGGACAAGTCAATGGCTACACCTTC.

The DNA of the CDR3 is TGCAGCGTTGAAGATGTCCTGGTCTACAATGAGCAGTTCTTC. Translating gives CSVEDVLVYNEQFF. The V and J genes are TRBV29-1 and TRBJ2-1; D remains ambiguous. This CDR3 region has 14 residues. Trimming left V 0 bases short and J 3 bases short, with 9 bases between. Germline-derived CDR1 and CDR2 are SQVTM and ANQGSEA.

There are many counts of this clonotype. The CDR3 is CAISESVTGADGYTF. CDR3 sequence (DNA): TGTGCCATCAGTGAGTCCGTAACGGGGGCTGATGGCTACACCTTC. The rearrangement links TRBV10-3 to TRBJ1-2; possible D gene TRBD1, 6 bases. Trimming cost V 0 bases and J 6 bases, with 14 bases left between them. CDR1 is ENHRY, CDR2 SYGVKD, per germline. CDR3 length: 15 residues.

The V call is TRBV12-5, the J call TRBJ1-1; D call uncertain. This CDR3 contains 12 residues. Germline loops: CDR1 LGHNT, CDR2 FRNRAP. V was shortened by 5 bases and J by 1 base, with 5 bases between the two germline ends. This chain's CDR3 is CASGPANTEAFF. CDR3 bases: TGTGCTAGTGGTCCGGCGAACACTGAAGCTTTCTTT.

The chain links TRBV7-6 to TRBJ2-7; D is unresolved. The CDR3 runs 12 residues. CDR1 and CDR2 from the germline V gene are SGHVS and FNYEAQ. Trimming took 4 bases from V and 6 from J, leaving 10 bases between them. CDR3 amino acids: CASSSKAAEQYF. The CDR3 DNA follows: TGTGCCAGCAGCTCTAAGGCCGCCGAGCAGTACTTC. The full variable domain, in which reference TRBV7-6 and TRBJ2-7 provide the parts outside the CDR3, is GAGVSQSPRYKVTKRGQDVALRCDPISGHVSLYWYRQALGQGPEFLTYFNYEAQQDKSGLPNDRFSAERPEGSISTLTIQRTEQRDSAMYRCASSSKAAEQYFGPGTRLTVT.

V is TRBV24-1 and J is TRBJ2-1, with TRBD2 identical over 11 bases. This CDR3 is built from 15 residues. CDR1 KGHDR and CDR2 SFDVKD come from the germline V gene. V was pared by 7 bases and J by 4 bases, with 5 bases of the junction left unmatched. The CDR3 nucleotides are TGTGCCACCAGCTCCGGGACTAGCGGTTACAATGAGCAGTTCTTC. As protein: CATSSGTSGYNEQFF.

This clonotype was detected only a few times. V is TRBV4-1 and J is TRBJ1-5; a possible D gene is TRBD1 (5 bases). The CDR3 runs 18 residues. Looked up from germline, CDR1 is MGHRA and CDR2 is YSYEKL. Deletions cut 4 bases from V and 4 bases from J, with 23 bases between. The CDR3 region is CASSPGNRHALANQPQHF. The DNA for the CDR3 is TGCGCCAGCAGCCCAGGGAACAGGCATGCATTAGCAAATCAGCCCCAGCATTTT.

Remarks on this clonotype: Since a much larger clone is just one base distant, this may be a read error. The rearrangement uses TRBV7-9 and TRBJ2-5; TRBD2 agrees at 8 bases. CDR1 is SEHNR and CDR2 is FQNEAQ in the germline V gene (reference sequence). The CDR3 covers 13 residues. The CDR3 DNA reads as TGTGTCAGCAGCCAGGGACTAGAAGAGACCCAGTACTTC. It codes for CVSSQGLEETQYF. The complete variable domain, with remaining parts taken from reference TRBV7-9 and TRBJ2-5, reads DTGVSQNPRHKITKRGQNVTFRCDPISEHNRLYWYRQTLGQGPEFLTYFQNEAQLEKSRLLSDRFSAERPKGSFSTLEIQRTEQGDSAMYLCVSSQGLEETQYFGPGTRLLVL.

This clonotype was counted at least ten times. J is TRBJ1-5 and V is TRBV12-5; no clear D. Germline values: CDR1 LGHNT, CDR2 FRNRAP. The CDR3 sequence is 14 residues long. The ends were cut back, 3 bases at V and 3 bases at J, with 9 bases in the middle. The CDR3 DNA is TGTGCTAGTGGTTTCGGGCCCAACAATCAGCCCCAGCATTTT. Amino acid sequence: CASGFGPNNQPQHF.

This clonotype was detected many times. The chain carries TRBV6-4 and TRBJ2-1, with no clear D. This CDR3 region has 15 residues. Between the trimmed V and J ends, which lost 5 bases and 3 bases, there was a span of 14 bases. Germline V CDR1 and CDR2: MRHNA, SNTAGT. The CDR3 DNA reads as TGTGCCAGCAGTTTGGACCTGGGCGGCTACAATGAGCAGTTCTTC. It codes for CASSLDLGGYNEQFF.

In this sample, this clonotype turned up a few times. V and J are TRBV28 and TRBJ1-5; D gene uncertain. This CDR3 region has 14 residues. The germline V and J ends were trimmed by 6 bases and 5 bases, with 14 bases remaining between them. The germline V gene has CDR1 MDHEN and CDR2 SYDVKM. The CDR3 DNA follows: TGTGCCAGCAGGAGTTCAAAGCTGGATCAGCCCCAGCATTTT. Translated: CASRSSKLDQPQHF.

V is TRBV6-2 or TRBV6-3 and J is TRBJ2-3; D not resolved. V shed 5 bases and J shed 6 bases, with 12 bases lying between them. The germline CDR1 and CDR2 sequences are MNHEY and SVGEGT. The CDR3 totals 13 residues. This CDR3 is CASSNSRWDTQYF. The CDR3 DNA reads as TGTGCCAGCAGTAATTCTCGCTGGGATACGCAGTATTTT.

This clonotype was counted many times. The chain uses TRBV7-9 and TRBJ1-1; 8 positions match TRBD1. Germline V CDR1 and CDR2: SEHNR, FQNEAQ (reference sequence). The CDR3 runs 13 residues. J was trimmed by 5 bases and V by 10 bases; bases with no gene match: 9. CDR3 in amino acids: CATQGQVSTEAFF. As DNA, the CDR3 is TGTGCCACTCAGGGACAGGTATCTACTGAAGCTTTCTTT. Full variable domain (rest looked up from reference TRBV7-9 and TRBJ1-1): DTGVSQNPRHKITKRGQNVTFRCDPISEHNRLYWYRQTLGQGPEFLTYFQNEAQLEKSRLLSDRFSAERPKGSFSTLEIQRTEQGDSAMYLCATQGQVSTEAFFGQGTRLTVV.

This sequence joins TRBV28 and TRBJ2-7; no firm D call. Germline loops: CDR1 MDHEN, CDR2 SYDVKM. The V and J ends lost 5 bases and 4 bases respectively, with 9 bases between them. The CDR3 length is 12 residues. As DNA, the CDR3 is TGTGCCAGCAGTCCCTCCCGGTACGAGCAGTACGTC. As protein: CASSPSRYEQYV.

The chain has TRBV28 and TRBJ2-1, with 7 positions matching TRBD1. Per germline, CDR1 MDHEN and CDR2 SYDVKM. The length of the CDR3 is 15 residues. The trim removed 2 bases at V and 2 bases at J, leaving 3 bases unmatched. The DNA for the CDR3 is TGTGCCAGCAGTTTAGGGGACAGTCCCTACAATGAGCAGTTCTTC. Amino acid sequence: CASSLGDSPYNEQFF.

A note on this clonotype: A much larger clone lies one base from this, so it may be a read error. J is TRBJ1-5 and V is TRBV7-8, with D possibly TRBD1 on 5 matching bases. V was cut by 8 bases and J by 3 bases, with 17 bases left in between. Germline V gene data show CDR1 as SGHVS and CDR2 as FQNEAQ. CDR3 length: 15 amino acids. The CDR3 nucleotides read TGTGCCAGCGGCTGGGACGGAATTAACAATCAGCCCCAGCATTTT. Translating gives CASGWDGINNQPQHF. Filled out from reference TRBV7-8 and TRBJ1-5, the complete variable domain reads GAGVSQSPRYKVAKRGQDVALRCDPISGHVSLFWYQQALGQGPEFLTYFQNEAQLDKSGLPSDRFFAERPEGSVSTLKIQRTQQEDSAVYLCASGWDGINNQPQHFGDGTRLSIL.

This clonotype appeared a few times. This chain joins TRBV28 and TRBJ1-2; D remains ambiguous. Germline CDR1 MDHEN, CDR2 SYDVKM. Trimming shortened V by 8 bases and J by 6 bases, and 10 bases separated the two germline ends. The CDR3 spans 11 residues. CDR3 in amino acids: CASLSRDGYTF. The CDR3 DNA is TGTGCCAGCCTGTCTAGAGATGGCTACACCTTC.

The table lists this clonotype with many counts. The V gene is TRBV7-6, the J gene TRBJ2-2; possibly TRBD1 for D (6 bases). The CDR3 contains 15 residues. The germline V gene encodes CDR1 SGHVS and CDR2 FNYEAQ. V lost 5 bases, J lost 6 bases, and 16 bases lay in between. The CDR3 coding sequence is TGTGCCAGCAGCCTCACACCGGGACACTCCGGGGAGCTGTTTTTT. Its protein is CASSLTPGHSGELFF.

There are many counts of this clonotype. The chain couples TRBV7-4 to TRBJ1-1; D is uncertain. The CDR3 extends over 14 amino acids. CDR1 and CDR2 from the germline V gene are SGHVT and SQSDAQ. Trimming removed 1 base at V and 2 bases at J, with 8 bases between. The CDR3 coding sequence is TGTGCCAGCAGCTTAGAATCCGCCAACACTGAAGCTTTCTTT. It specifies CASSLESANTEAFF.

The gene calls are TRBV7-6 and TRBJ1-5, with D possibly matching TRBD1 (5 bases). The CDR3 is made up of 14 amino acids. From germline, CDR1 is SGHVS and CDR2 FNYEAQ. V was pared by 1 base and J by 5 bases, with 9 bases between. CDR3 amino acids: CASSLGGVDQPQHF. The CDR3 DNA reads TGTGCCAGCAGCTTAGGGGGGGTGGATCAGCCCCAGCATTTT.

CDR3 bases: TGTGCCAGCAGTGAATGGGAGGGGGACACAGATACGCAGTATTTT. Protein: CASSEWEGDTDTQYF. This sequence joins TRBV2 and TRBJ2-3; weak D call: TRBD2 (7 bases). This CDR3 contains 15 residues. Trimming cost V 2 bases and J 2 bases, with 11 bases left between them. Looked up from germline, CDR1 is SNHLY and CDR2 is FYNNEI.

This clonotype was seen a few times. The chain couples TRBV6-5 to TRBJ2-7, with TRBD1 identical over 8 bases. The CDR3 length is 18 residues. The junction had 17 bases not matched to a gene; V was cut back by 5 bases and J by 2 bases. The germline V gene has CDR1 MNHEY and CDR2 SVGAGI. The CDR3 DNA reads TGTGCCAGCAGTGCCATACCAGGACAGGGCGAACCCGCCTACGAGCAGTACTTC. It specifies CASSAIPGQGEPAYEQYF.

V usage is TRBV6-2 or TRBV6-3 and J usage is TRBJ2-2; maybe TRBD1 (6 bases). The ends were cut back, 5 bases at V and 4 bases at J, with 14 bases in the middle. The germline V gene encodes CDR1 MNHEY and CDR2 SVGEGT. The CDR3 runs 15 residues. The CDR3 region has the DNA TGTGCCAGCAGTCTCAGGGACACTGGCACCGGGGAGCTGTTTTTT. The encoded protein is CASSLRDTGTGELFF.

The chain is built from TRBV24-1 and TRBJ2-4; D unclear. Trimming cost V 9 bases and J 1 base, with 15 bases left between them. The V gene's germline CDR1 is KGHDR and CDR2 SFDVKD. This CDR3 is built from 15 residues. The CDR3 nucleotides read TGTGCCACCCCTTCGTGGATAGAGGCCAAAAACATTCAGTACTTC. It codes for CATPSWIEAKNIQYF.

This clonotype came up a few times. The chain combines TRBV19 with TRBJ1-1; D is unclear. The germline V gene has CDR1 LNHDA and CDR2 SQIVND (reference sequence). There are 15 residues in the CDR3. V was clipped by 2 bases and J by 3 bases, with 13 bases between them. In DNA, the CDR3 is TGTGCCAGTAGTATATGGAGGGCGGGCGACACTGAAGCTTTCTTT. This codes for CASSIWRAGDTEAFF.

Many counts were recorded for this clonotype. The junction shows a germline mismatch at one end, possibly a read error. This chain links TRBV7-6 with TRBJ1-2; the match to TRBD1 covers 11 bases. Germline V gene data show CDR1 as SGHVS and CDR2 as FNYEAQ. The CDR3 totals 18 residues. The DNA for the CDR3 is TGTGCTAGCAGCTTTCGGGGACAGGGGGTTCAATCTAACTATGGCTACACCTTC. Amino acids: CASSFRGQGVQSNYGYTF.